The clone carrying this T cell receptor (beta chain) was recorded many times. What it binds is not known. CDR3 regions were amplified by Arm-PCR using iRepertoire HTBI primers to build TCR beta libraries. TCRdb reanalysed the multiplex PCR reads using MiXCR and keeps one entry per CDR3 protein. The sample has some 490,000 distinct CDR3 sequences, approximately 12% seen once. The time point: newly diagnosed GD, antithyroid drugs for less than 3 months. Researchers made the TCR library from RNA that was extracted from PBMCs. The data were obtained in a study of regulatory T cells in long-lasting Graves disease. Study results and caveats: Thyroid tissue was not studied; only peripheral blood was.

Germline V lookup: CDR1 SQVTM, CDR2 ANQGSEA. The CDR3 contains 14 residues. With 7 bases removed from V and 2 bases from J, the gap between germline ends came to 18 bases. These data also formed part of another study, on T cells in Graves' hyperthyroidism and ophthalmopathy.

The rearrangement uses TRBV29-1 and TRBJ2-7, with a weak D call TRBD2 (5 bases). The TCR comes from a woman aged 25 to 39 with Graves disease. Sequencing used peripheral blood mononuclear cells (PBMCs), obtained at new diagnosis, from a patient treated with antithyroid drugs. The CDR3 coding sequence is TGCAGCGCCCTTCGGCTGGACGGGACCTACGAGCAGTACTTC. Protein product: CSALRLDGTYEQYF.